This record concerns one TCR beta chain sequence. The antigen is not known. This sample is part of a study of somatic mutations in cytotoxic T cells in rheumatoid arthritis. This table comes from immunoSEQ multiplex PCR, and its TCRdb copy is limited to in-frame clones, with some not included. The sample holds under 20,000 clones; 80% are singletons and the top ten take 28%. Germline CDR1 is MNHEY and CDR2 is SVGAGI. V gave up 3 bases and J gave up 2 bases, with 8 bases separating them. The CDR3 runs 15 residues. Study results and limitations: No antigen targets were known for the expanded CD8+ clones. With about 65 patients examined, roughly eight had a largest CD8+ clone exceeding 20% of CD8+ cells.

This chain uses TRBV6-5 with TRBJ1-6; D gene unclear. The sequenced sample consisted of CD8+ T cells sorted from blood. The TCR was taken from an adult with rheumatoid arthritis. The CDR3 sequence is CASSYRVPYNSPLHF. The CDR3 DNA follows: TGTGCCAGCAGTTATCGGGTCCCCTATAATTCACCCCTCCACTTT.